This paragraph covers one TCR beta chain sequence. The data were obtained in a study of monozygotic twins with cystic fibrosis. Assay used: immunoSEQ multiplex PCR; TCRdb lists only in-frame clones, some missing. The sample consists of about 20,000 clones, 95% to 97% of them appearing once. Sequences were obtained from blood. The sequence was obtained from a woman between 25 and 40 years old with cystic fibrosis.

CDR3 loop: CASSFTQGVSGELFF. CDR3 in DNA: TGTGCCAGCAGTTTTACACAGGGAGTATCCGGGGAGCTGTTTTTT. The J gene is TRBJ2-2, the V gene TRBV6-6; weak D call: TRBD1 (6 bases). Trimming took 4 bases from V and 6 from J, leaving 15 bases between them. This CDR3 region has 15 residues. The germline V gene encodes CDR1 MNHNY and CDR2 SVGAGI (reference sequence).